One and the same sample provided the 23 T cell receptor beta chains below, sequenced in a study of Ad26.COV2.S vaccination and SARS-CoV-2 variants. Treatment in this sample: some 20 received Ad26.COV2.S at low or high dose, single or two shots; a few received placebo; per-sample allocation not given. At day 63 after the first vaccine or placebo injection, samples were drawn. TCRdb's table, derived via immunoSEQ multiplex PCR, lists solely in-frame clones and lacks some. The sample includes approximately 300,000 clones, around 85% of them seen just once. This specimen consisted of peripheral blood, obtained in a trial of Ad26.COV2.S vaccine versus placebo. The receptors were gathered from a person aged 18-60 years who received the Ad26.COV2.S COVID-19 vaccine or a placebo.

This chain links TRBV19 with TRBJ1-1; no clear D. CDR3 size: 13 residues. Deletions cut 3 bases from V and 1 base from J, with 6 bases between. Germline V lookup: CDR1 LNHDA, CDR2 SQIVND (reference sequence). CDR3 region: CASSMLGNTEAFF. Here the CDR3 DNA reads TGTGCCAGTAGTATGTTAGGGAACACTGAAGCTTTCTTT.

V gene TRBV29-1 combines with J gene TRBJ2-7, with D possibly matching TRBD2 (6 bases). Trimming shortened V by 6 bases and J by 0 bases, and 15 bases separated the two germline ends. This CDR3 region has 14 residues. Germline CDR1 is SQVTM and CDR2 is ANQGSEA. The CDR3 loop reads CSVGGEVSSYEQYF. The DNA of the CDR3 is TGCAGCGTCGGCGGGGAGGTGAGCTCCTACGAGCAGTACTTC.

This chain joins TRBV19 and TRBJ1-1; no reliable D call. V dropped 6 bases and J dropped 0 bases, with 11 bases sitting between them. Germline V gene sequence: CDR1 LNHDA, CDR2 SQIVND (reference sequence). The CDR3 spans 14 residues. The CDR3 nucleotides read TGTGCCAGTAGCCAGCAGATAATGAACACTGAAGCTTTCTTT. Translated, it gives CASSQQIMNTEAFF.

J is TRBJ1-4 and V is TRBV14; D unresolved. Germline values: CDR1 SGHDN, CDR2 FVKESK. V was pared by 1 base and J by 12 bases, with 12 bases between. The CDR3 has 13 amino acids. CDR3 residues: CASSQGEFTELFF. CDR3 coding DNA: TGTGCCAGCAGCCAAGGAGAGTTTACGGAACTGTTTTTT. The entire variable domain, with the rest obtained from reference TRBV14 and TRBJ1-4, is as follows: EAGVTQFPSHSVIEKGQTVTLRCDPISGHDNLYWYRRVMGKEIKFLLHFVKESKQDESGMPNNRFLAERTGGTYSTLKVQPAELEDSGVYFCASSQGEFTELFFGSGTQLSVL.

The V gene is TRBV5-1, the J gene TRBJ1-2; tentative D call: TRBD1 (6 bases). CDR1 and CDR2 from the germline V gene are SGHRS and YFSETQ. Trimming stripped 2 bases from V and 2 bases from J, with 13 bases between. The CDR3 length is 15 residues. In nucleotides, the CDR3 is TGCGCCAGCAGCTTTACAGGGTATGGGAACTATGGCTACACCTTC. Translation: CASSFTGYGNYGYTF. Full variable domain (missing parts from reference TRBV5-1 and TRBJ1-2): KAGVTQTPRYLIKTRGQQVTLSCSPISGHRSVSWYQQTPGQGLQFLFEYFSETQRNKGNFPGRFSGRQFSNSRSEMNVSTLELGDSALYLCASSFTGYGNYGYTFGSGTRLTVV.

This clone was seen just once. The V and J genes are TRBV7-9 and TRBJ2-7; no firm D call. The CDR3 extends over 12 amino acids. Trimming took 6 bases from V and 6 from J, leaving 12 bases between them. Looked up from germline, CDR1 is SEHNR and CDR2 is FQNEAQ (reference sequence). DNA of the CDR3: TGTGCCAGCAGAGGGTCTGTATCCGAGCAGTACTTC. Translated, it gives CASRGSVSEQYF.

The chain uses TRBV19 and TRBJ1-2; TRBD1 might be the D (5 bases). The length of the CDR3 is 16 residues. CDR1 LNHDA and CDR2 SQIVND come from the germline V gene (reference sequence). V was pared by 7 bases and J by 4 bases, with 22 bases between. This chain's CDR3 is CASTLGTVKGPYGYTF. Written as DNA, the CDR3 is TGTGCCAGTACCCTTGGGACGGTTAAAGGCCCCTATGGCTACACCTTC.

This clone was observed once. The chain has TRBV24-1 and TRBJ2-7, with 7 bases aligning to TRBD1. This CDR3 comprises 15 residues. Germline V gene data show CDR1 as KGHDR and CDR2 as SFDVKD. V was pared by 4 bases and J by 3 bases, with 8 bases of the junction left unmatched. The CDR3 coding sequence is TGTGCCACCAGTGAAACCCGGACAGGACACTACGAGCAGTACTTC. Protein product: CATSETRTGHYEQYF.

The chain joins TRBV6-2 or TRBV6-3 to TRBJ2-3; 9 bases are shared with TRBD1. The germline CDR1 and CDR2 sequences are MNHEY and SVGEGT. V trimming: 2 bases; J trimming: 3 bases; junction bases outside the gene matches: 6. The CDR3 runs 16 residues. CDR3 nucleotides: TGTGCCAGCAGTTACCGGGACAGGGATAGGACAGATACGCAGTATTTT. This sequence encodes CASSYRDRDRTDTQYF.

The chain uses TRBV3-1 (or the pseudogene TRBV3-2) and TRBJ1-1; no definite D call. Trimming pared 6 bases from V and 0 bases from J, leaving 11 bases between. CDR3 length: 14 amino acids. Germline values: CDR1 LGHDT, CDR2 YNNKEL (reference sequence). The CDR3 is CASRRGGMNTEAFF. The CDR3 nucleotides read TGTGCCAGCAGACGCGGAGGGATGAACACTGAAGCTTTCTTT.

The V and J genes are TRBV28 and TRBJ1-1; D gene uncertain. Germline V gene sequence: CDR1 MDHEN, CDR2 SYDVKM. Trimming removed 7 bases from V and 0 bases from J, with 21 bases in between. The CDR3 length is 17 residues. CDR3 region: CASTPGLSPYLNTEAFF. The CDR3 bases are TGTGCCAGCACCCCGGGCCTCTCGCCTTACTTGAACACTGAAGCTTTCTTT.

The chain carries TRBV28 and TRBJ2-7, with 8 positions matching TRBD1. Germline CDR1 reads MDHEN; CDR2 reads SYDVKM. The CDR3 length is 11 residues. V lost 4 bases to trimming and J lost 12 bases; unmatched junction nucleotides: 5. CDR3 protein: CASSYRTGTYF. The CDR3 coding sequence is TGTGCCAGCAGTTACCGGACAGGGACGTACTTC.

The gene calls are TRBV9 and TRBJ2-7; D not resolved. Germline values: CDR1 SGDLS, CDR2 YYNGEE. This CDR3 is built from 14 residues. V was trimmed by 0 bases and J by 1 base, leaving 8 bases between them. The CDR3 nucleotides are TGTGCCAGCAGCGTAGCGCATGAGTCCTACGAGCAGTACTTC. Translated: CASSVAHESYEQYF.

This clone was counted ten times or more. The rearrangement joins TRBV30 to TRBJ1-5, with D maybe TRBD1 (6 bases). From germline, CDR1 is GTSNPN and CDR2 SVGIG (reference sequence). The CDR3 consists of 16 residues. V lost 3 bases and J 1 base, leaving 16 bases between the germline ends. The CDR3 nucleotides read TGTGCCTGGAGCCCCCTAGGGGGGGGAAGCAATCAGCCCCAGCATTTT. This sequence encodes CAWSPLGGGSNQPQHF. Full variable domain (missing parts from reference TRBV30 and TRBJ1-5): SQTIHQWPATLVQPVGSPLSLECTVEGTSNPNLYWYRQAAGRGLQLLFYSVGIGQISSEVPQNLSASRPQDRQFILSSKKLLLSDSGFYLCAWSPLGGGSNQPQHFGDGTRLSIL.

CDR3 nucleotides: TGTGCCAGCTCACCAGCAGGGTCCTGGAACACTGAAGCTTTCTTT. It is translated as CASSPAGSWNTEAFF. This chain uses TRBV18 with TRBJ1-1, with D possibly being TRBD1 (5 bases). Trimming took off 2 bases at V and 1 base at J, with 11 bases between the two ends. CDR3 length equals 15 residues. Looked up from germline, CDR1 is KGHSH and CDR2 is LQKENI.

The J gene is TRBJ2-7, the V gene TRBV2; D tentatively reads TRBD1 or TRBD2 (6 bases each). The ends were cut back, 7 bases at V and 2 bases at J, with 15 bases in the middle. CDR3 size: 14 residues. Germline V gene lookup returns CDR1 SNHLY and CDR2 FYNNEI. The CDR3 spells CASTWGAGPYEQYF. CDR3 sequence (DNA): TGTGCCAGCACCTGGGGGGCAGGCCCCTACGAGCAGTACTTC.

The chain is built from TRBV2 and TRBJ1-1, with D possibly TRBD1 on 5 matching bases. V lost 4 bases, J lost 2 bases, and 14 bases lay in between. This CDR3 is 15 amino acids long. The germline CDR1 and CDR2 sequences are SNHLY and FYNNEI. CDR3 region: CASSAGLGINTEAFF. CDR3 sequence (DNA): TGTGCCAGCAGTGCGGGGCTGGGGATTAACACTGAAGCTTTCTTT.

This clone was picked up one time. The chain carries TRBV11-2 and TRBJ1-1, with 8 bases that match TRBD1. Trimming at V came to 7 bases and at J to 2 bases, leaving 3 bases not matched to a gene. Germline V gene lookup returns CDR1 SGHAT and CDR2 FQNNGV. The CDR3 runs 13 residues. In DNA form, the CDR3 reads TGTGCCAGCAAAGGACAGGGAAACACTGAAGCTTTCTTT. It is translated as CASKGQGNTEAFF.

The chain has TRBV1 and TRBJ1-3. TRBV1 is assigned pseudogene status. This CDR3 has 13 amino acids. This CDR3 reads CTSSRELGNTIYF. The CDR3 coding sequence is TGCACCAGCAGCCGGGAGTTGGGAAACACCATATATTTT.

This clone was seen just once. The chain uses TRBV7-3 and TRBJ2-3; 8 bases match TRBD2. Germline V gene data show CDR1 as SGHTA and CDR2 as FQGTGA. J gave up 0 bases and V 3 bases, and 5 bases lay outside the gene matches. This CDR3 is built from 16 residues. CDR3 in amino acids: CASSFLAGGSTDTQYF. The CDR3 nucleotides are TGTGCCAGCAGCTTCTTGGCGGGGGGTAGCACAGATACGCAGTATTTT.

V and J are TRBV25-1 and TRBJ2-3; D assignment may be TRBD1 or TRBD2 (5 bases each). CDR1 and CDR2 from the germline V gene are MGHDK and SYGVNS. V was cut by 3 bases and J by 0 bases, with 13 bases left in between. This CDR3 comprises 16 residues. The CDR3 sequence: CASSDSGPASTDTQYF. CDR3 DNA sequence: TGTGCCAGCAGTGATTCGGGACCCGCTAGCACAGATACGCAGTATTTT.

The rearrangement links TRBV13 to TRBJ2-2, with D possibly being TRBD2 (6 bases). Trimming took off 5 bases at V and 3 bases at J, with 13 bases between the two ends. This CDR3 region has 15 residues. Germline CDR1 is PRHDT and CDR2 is FYEKMQ (reference sequence). The CDR3 DNA reads as TGTGCCAGCAGCCCCCGGGACTCCTACACCGGGGAGCTGTTTTTT. Translation gives CASSPRDSYTGELFF.

The rearrangement uses TRBV15 and TRBJ1-4, with a weak D call TRBD1 (5 bases). Trimming cost V 0 bases and J 8 bases, with 7 bases left between them. The CDR3 sequence is 13 residues long. The V gene's germline CDR1 is LNHNV and CDR2 YYDKDF (reference sequence). The CDR3 loop is CATSRERGEKLFF. CDR3 DNA: TGTGCCACCAGCAGAGAAAGGGGAGAAAAACTGTTTTTT.